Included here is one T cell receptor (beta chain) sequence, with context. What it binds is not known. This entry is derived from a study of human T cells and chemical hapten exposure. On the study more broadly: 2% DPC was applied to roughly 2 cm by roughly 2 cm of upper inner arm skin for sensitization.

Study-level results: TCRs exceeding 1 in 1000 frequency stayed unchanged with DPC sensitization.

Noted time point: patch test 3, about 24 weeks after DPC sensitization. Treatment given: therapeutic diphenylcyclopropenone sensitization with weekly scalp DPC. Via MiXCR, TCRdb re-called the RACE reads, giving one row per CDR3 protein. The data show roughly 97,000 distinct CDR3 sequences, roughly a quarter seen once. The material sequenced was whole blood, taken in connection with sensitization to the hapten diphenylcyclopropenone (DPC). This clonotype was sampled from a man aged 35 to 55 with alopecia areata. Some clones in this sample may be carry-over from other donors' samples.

This CDR3 reads CASSLIGQSNEQFF. Written as DNA, the CDR3 is TGTGCCAGCAGCTTGATCGGACAGTCCAATGAGCAGTTCTTC. This chain uses TRBV5-5 with TRBJ2-1, with D perhaps matching TRBD1 (6 bases). The CDR3 totals 14 residues. Germline V CDR1 and CDR2: SGHKS, YYEKEE (reference sequence). The V gene lost 1 base and the J gene lost 6 bases, with 11 bases spanning the gap.